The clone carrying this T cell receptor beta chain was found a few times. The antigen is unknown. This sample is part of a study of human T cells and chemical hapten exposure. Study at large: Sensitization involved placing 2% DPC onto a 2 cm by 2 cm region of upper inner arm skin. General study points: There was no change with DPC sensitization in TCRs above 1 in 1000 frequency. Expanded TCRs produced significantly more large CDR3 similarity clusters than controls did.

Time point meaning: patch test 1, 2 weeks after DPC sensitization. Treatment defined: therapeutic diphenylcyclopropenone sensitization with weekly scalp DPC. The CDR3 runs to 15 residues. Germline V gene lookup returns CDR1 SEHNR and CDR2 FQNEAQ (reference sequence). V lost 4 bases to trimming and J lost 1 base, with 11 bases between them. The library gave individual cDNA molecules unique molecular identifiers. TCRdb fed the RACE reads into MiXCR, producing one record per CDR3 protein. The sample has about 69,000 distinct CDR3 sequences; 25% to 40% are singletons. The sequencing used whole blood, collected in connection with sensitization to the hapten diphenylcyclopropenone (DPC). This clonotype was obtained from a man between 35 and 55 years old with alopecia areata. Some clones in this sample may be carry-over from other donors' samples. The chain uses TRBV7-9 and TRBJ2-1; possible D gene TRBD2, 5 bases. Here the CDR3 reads CASSSAEISYNEQFF. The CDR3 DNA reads TGTGCCAGCAGCTCAGCGGAGATTTCCTACAATGAGCAGTTCTTC.